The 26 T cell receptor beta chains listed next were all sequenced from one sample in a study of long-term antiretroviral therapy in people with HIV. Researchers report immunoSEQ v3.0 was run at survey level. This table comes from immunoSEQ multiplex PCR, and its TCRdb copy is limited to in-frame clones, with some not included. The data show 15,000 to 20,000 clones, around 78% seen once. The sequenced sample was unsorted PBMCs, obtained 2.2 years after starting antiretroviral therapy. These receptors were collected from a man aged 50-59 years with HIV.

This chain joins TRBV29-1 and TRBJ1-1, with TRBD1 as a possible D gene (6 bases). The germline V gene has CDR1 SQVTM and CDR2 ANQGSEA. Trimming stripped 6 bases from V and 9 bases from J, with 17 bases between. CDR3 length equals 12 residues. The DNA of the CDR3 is TGCAGCGTCCAAGGGGGGGCACTCCAAGCTTTCTTT. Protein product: CSVQGGALQAFF.

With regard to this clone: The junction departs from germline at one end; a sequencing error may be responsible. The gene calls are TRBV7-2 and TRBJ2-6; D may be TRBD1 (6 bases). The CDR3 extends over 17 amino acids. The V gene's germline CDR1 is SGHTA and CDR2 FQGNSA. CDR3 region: CASNLEGQVSGANVLTF. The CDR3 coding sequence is TGTGCCAGCAACTTAGAGGGACAAGTCTCTGGGGCCAACGTCCTGACTTTC. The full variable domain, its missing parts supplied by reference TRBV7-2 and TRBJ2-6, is GAGVSQSPSNKVTEKGKDVELRCDPISGHTALYWYRQSLGQGLEFLIYFQGNSAPDKSGLPSDRFSAERTGGSVSTLTIQRTQQEDSAVYLCASNLEGQVSGANVLTFGAGSRLTVL.

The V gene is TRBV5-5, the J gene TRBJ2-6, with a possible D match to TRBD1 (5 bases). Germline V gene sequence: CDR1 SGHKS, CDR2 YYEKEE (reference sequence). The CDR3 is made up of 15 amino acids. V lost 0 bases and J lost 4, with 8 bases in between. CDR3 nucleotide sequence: TGTGCCAGCAGCTTGGAGGGGTACGGGGCCAACGTCCTGACTTTC. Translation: CASSLEGYGANVLTF.

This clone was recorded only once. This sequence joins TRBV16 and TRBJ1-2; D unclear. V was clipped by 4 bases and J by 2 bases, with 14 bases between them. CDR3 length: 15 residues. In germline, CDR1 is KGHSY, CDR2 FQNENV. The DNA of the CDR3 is TGTGCCAGCAGCCCCCTCGTCGCCGGGAACTATGGCTACACCTTC. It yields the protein CASSPLVAGNYGYTF.

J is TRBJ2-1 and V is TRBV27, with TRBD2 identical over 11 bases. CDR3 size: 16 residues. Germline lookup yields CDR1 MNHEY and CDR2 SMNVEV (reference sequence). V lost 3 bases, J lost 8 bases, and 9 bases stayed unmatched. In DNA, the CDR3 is TGTGCCAGCAGTTTCGGGACTAGCGGTTCTTCGGATGAGCAGTTCTTC. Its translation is CASSFGTSGSSDEQFF.

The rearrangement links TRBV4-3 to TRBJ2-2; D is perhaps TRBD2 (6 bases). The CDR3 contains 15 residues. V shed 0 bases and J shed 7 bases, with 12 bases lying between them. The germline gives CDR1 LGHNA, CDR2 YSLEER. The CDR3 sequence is CASSQEGGMSGELFF. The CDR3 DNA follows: TGCGCCAGCAGCCAAGAAGGAGGGATGAGCGGGGAGCTGTTTTTT.

CDR3 residues: CASSLNAGKGSTEAFF. The DNA of the CDR3 is TGTGCCAGCAGCTTAAATGCGGGGAAGGGTAGCACTGAAGCTTTCTTT. The chain carries TRBV7-2 and TRBJ1-1; no definite D call. Germline-derived CDR1 and CDR2 are SGHTA and FQGNSA. Trimming pared 2 bases from V and 4 bases from J, leaving 17 bases between. The CDR3 covers 16 residues.

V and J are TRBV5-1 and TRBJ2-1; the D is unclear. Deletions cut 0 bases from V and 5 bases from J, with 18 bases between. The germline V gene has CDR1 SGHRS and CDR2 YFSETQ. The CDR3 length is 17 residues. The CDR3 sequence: CASSLAVKQPGDNEQFF. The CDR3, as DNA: TGCGCCAGCAGCTTGGCCGTAAAACAACCCGGAGACAATGAGCAGTTCTTC.

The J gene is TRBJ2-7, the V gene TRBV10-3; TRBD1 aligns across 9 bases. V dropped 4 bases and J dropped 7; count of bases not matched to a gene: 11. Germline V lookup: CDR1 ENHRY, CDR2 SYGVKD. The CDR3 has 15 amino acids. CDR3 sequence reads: CAISVKDRGLGEQYF. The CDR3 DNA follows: TGTGCCATCAGTGTTAAGGACAGGGGCCTGGGGGAGCAGTACTTC.

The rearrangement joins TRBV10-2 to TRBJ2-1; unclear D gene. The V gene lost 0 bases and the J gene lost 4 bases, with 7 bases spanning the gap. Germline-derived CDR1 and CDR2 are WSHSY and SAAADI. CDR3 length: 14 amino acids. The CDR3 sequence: CASSESRRYNEQFF. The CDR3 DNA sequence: TGCGCCAGCAGTGAGTCGCGACGGTACAATGAGCAGTTCTTC.

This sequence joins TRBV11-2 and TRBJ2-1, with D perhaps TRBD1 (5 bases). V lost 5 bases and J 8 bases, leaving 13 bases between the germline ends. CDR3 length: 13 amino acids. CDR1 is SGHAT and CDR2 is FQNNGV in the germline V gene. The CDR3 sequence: CASSPGAPYEQFF. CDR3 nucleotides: TGTGCCAGCAGCCCTGGGGCGCCGTATGAGCAGTTCTTC.

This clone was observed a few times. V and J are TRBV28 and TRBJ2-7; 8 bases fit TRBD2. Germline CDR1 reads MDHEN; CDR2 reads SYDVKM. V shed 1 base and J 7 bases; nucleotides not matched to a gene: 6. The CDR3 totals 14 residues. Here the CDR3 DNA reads TGTGCCAGCAGTTTATCCGGGACTAGAAATGAGCAGTACTTC. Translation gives CASSLSGTRNEQYF.

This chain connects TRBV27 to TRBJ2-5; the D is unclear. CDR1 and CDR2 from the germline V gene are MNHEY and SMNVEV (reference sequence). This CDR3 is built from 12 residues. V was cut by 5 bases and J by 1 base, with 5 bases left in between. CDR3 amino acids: CASSGVQETQYF. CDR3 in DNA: TGTGCCAGCAGTGGGGTCCAAGAGACCCAGTACTTC.

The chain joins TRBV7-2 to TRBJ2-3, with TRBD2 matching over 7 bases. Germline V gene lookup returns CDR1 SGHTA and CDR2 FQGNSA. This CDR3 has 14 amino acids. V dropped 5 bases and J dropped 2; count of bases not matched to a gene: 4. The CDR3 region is CASSQGLNTDTQYF. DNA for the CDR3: TGTGCCAGCAGCCAGGGACTAAACACAGATACGCAGTATTTT.

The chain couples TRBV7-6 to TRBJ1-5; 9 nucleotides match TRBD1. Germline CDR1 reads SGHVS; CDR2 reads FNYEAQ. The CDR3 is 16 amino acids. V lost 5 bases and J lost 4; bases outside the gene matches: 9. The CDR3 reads CASSHRTGEGNQPQHF. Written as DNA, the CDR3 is TGTGCCAGCAGCCATAGGACAGGGGAGGGAAATCAGCCCCAGCATTTT.

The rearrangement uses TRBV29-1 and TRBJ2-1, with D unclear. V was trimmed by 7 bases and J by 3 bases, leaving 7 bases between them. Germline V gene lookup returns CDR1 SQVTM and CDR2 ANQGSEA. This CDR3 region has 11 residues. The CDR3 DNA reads TGCAGCGCTACGTACTACAATGAGCAGTTCTTC. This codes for CSATYYNEQFF.

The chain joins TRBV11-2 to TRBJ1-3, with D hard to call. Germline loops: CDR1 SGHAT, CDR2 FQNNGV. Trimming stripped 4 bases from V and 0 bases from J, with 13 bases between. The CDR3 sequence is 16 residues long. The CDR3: CASSSHMGSSGNTIYF. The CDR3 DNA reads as TGTGCCAGCAGCTCCCACATGGGGAGCTCTGGAAACACCATATATTTT.

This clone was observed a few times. Written as DNA, the CDR3 is TGTGCCAGCAGCAGCCGACTAGCGGGGGGGGACATCTCCTACAATGAGCAGTTCTTC. Translated, it gives CASSSRLAGGDISYNEQFF. The chain has TRBV9 and TRBJ2-1, with 14 nucleotides matching TRBD2. This CDR3 contains 19 residues. With V trimmed by 4 bases and J by 0 bases, 9 bases remained unmatched. Germline lookup yields CDR1 SGDLS and CDR2 YYNGEE.

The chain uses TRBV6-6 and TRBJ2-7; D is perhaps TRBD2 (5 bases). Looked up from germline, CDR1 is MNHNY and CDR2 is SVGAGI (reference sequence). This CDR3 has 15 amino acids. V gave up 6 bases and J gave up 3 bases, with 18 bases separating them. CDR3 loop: CASRYSSISDYEQYF. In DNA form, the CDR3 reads TGTGCCAGCAGATACAGTTCCATTAGCGACTACGAGCAGTACTTC.

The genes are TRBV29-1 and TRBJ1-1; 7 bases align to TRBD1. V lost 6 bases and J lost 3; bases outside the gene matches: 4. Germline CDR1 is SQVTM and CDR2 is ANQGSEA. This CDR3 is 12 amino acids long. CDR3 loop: CSVGQDYTEAFF. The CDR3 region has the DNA TGCAGCGTCGGACAGGACTACACTGAAGCTTTCTTT. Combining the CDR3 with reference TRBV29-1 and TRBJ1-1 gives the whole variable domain SAVISQKPSRDICQRGTSLTIQCQVDSQVTMMFWYRQQPGQSLTLIATANQGSEATYESGFVIDKFPISRPNLTFSTLTVSNMSPEDSSIYLCSVGQDYTEAFFGQGTRLTVV.

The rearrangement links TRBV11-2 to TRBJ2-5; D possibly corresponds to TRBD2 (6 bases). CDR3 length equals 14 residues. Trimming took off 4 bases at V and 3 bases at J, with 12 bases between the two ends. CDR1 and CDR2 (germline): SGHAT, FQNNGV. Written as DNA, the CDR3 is TGTGCCAGCAGCTGGGTCGGGGGAAAAGAGACCCAGTACTTC. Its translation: CASSWVGGKETQYF.

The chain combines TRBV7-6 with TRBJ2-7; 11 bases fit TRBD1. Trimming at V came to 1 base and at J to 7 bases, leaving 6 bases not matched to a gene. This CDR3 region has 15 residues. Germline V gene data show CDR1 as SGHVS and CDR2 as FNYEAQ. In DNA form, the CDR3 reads TGTGCCAGCAGCTTAGGTGGACAGGGGGCGGGGGAGCAGTACTTC. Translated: CASSLGGQGAGEQYF.

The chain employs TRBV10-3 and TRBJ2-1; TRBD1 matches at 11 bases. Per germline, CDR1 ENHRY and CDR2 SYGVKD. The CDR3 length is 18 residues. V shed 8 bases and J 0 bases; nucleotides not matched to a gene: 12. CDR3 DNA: TGTGCCATCGGGTCCGGGACAGGGGGTCGAAGCTCCTACAATGAGCAGTTCTTC. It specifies CAIGSGTGGRSSYNEQFF.

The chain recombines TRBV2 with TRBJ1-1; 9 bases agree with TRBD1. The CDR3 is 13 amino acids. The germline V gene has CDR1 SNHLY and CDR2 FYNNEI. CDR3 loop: CSTSQGAGTEAFF. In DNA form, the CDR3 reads TGTTCCACCTCACAGGGGGCCGGCACTGAAGCTTTCTTT.

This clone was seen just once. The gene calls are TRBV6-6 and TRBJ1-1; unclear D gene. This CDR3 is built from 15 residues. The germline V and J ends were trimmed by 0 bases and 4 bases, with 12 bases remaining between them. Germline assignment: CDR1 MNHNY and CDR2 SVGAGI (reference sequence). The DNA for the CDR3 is TGTGCCAGCAGTTACTCGAACTCGGACGTCACTGAAGCTTTCTTT. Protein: CASSYSNSDVTEAFF.

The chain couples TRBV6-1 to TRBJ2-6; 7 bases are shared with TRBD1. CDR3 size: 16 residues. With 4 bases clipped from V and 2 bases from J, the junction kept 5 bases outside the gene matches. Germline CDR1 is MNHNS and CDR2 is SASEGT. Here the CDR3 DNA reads TGTGCCAGCAGTGTCACAGGGGCGGCTGGGGCCAACGTCCTGACTTTC. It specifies CASSVTGAAGANVLTF.